This T cell receptor (beta chain) is drawn from a study of breast tumors, draining lymph nodes, adjacent tissues. CDR1 SGDLS and CDR2 YYNGEE come from the germline V gene. The trim removed 2 bases at V and 8 bases at J, leaving 6 bases unmatched. The CDR3 consists of 16 residues. Axillary draining lymph nodes of breast cancer patients supplied the node samples. Study-wide points: Tumor TCR diversity was below lymph nodes but above nontumor tissue.

Of note for this clonotype: Its antigen is still unknown.

TCRdb itself ran the multiplex PCR reads through MiXCR, one entry per CDR3 protein. The table lists 150,000 to 200,000 distinct CDR3 sequences, roughly 30% of them singletons, with around 4.5% in the top ten. Sequencing was carried out using axillary lymph node tissue. This clonotype was obtained from a female donor with breast cancer. Some clones in this sample may be carry-over from other donors' samples. The genes are TRBV9 and TRBJ1-6; TRBD1 matches 11 bases. CDR3 in amino acids: CASSVRDRGVYSPLHF. DNA of the CDR3: TGTGCCAGCAGCGTTAGGGACAGGGGGGTTTATTCACCCCTCCACTTT. Complete variable domain (other parts from reference TRBV9 and TRBJ1-6): DSGVTQTPKHLITATGQRVTLRCSPRSGDLSVYWYQQSLDQGLQFLIQYYNGEERAKGNILERFSAQQFPDLHSELNLSSLELGDSALYFCASSVRDRGVYSPLHFGNGTRLTVT.